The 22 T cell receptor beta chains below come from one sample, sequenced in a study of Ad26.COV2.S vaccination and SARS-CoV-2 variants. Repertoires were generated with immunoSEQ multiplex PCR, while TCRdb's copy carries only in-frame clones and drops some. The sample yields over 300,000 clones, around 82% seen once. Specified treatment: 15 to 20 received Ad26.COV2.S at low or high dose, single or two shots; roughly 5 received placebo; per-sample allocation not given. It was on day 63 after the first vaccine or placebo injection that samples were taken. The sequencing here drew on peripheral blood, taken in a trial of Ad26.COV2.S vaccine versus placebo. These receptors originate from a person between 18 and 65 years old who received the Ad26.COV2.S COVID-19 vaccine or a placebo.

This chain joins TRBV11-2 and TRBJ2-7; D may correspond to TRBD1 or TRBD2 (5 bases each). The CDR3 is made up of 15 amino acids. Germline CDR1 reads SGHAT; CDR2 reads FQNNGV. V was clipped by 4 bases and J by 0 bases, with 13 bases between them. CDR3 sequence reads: CASSWGRANSYEQYF. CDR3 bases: TGTGCCAGCAGCTGGGGACGGGCCAACTCCTACGAGCAGTACTTC.

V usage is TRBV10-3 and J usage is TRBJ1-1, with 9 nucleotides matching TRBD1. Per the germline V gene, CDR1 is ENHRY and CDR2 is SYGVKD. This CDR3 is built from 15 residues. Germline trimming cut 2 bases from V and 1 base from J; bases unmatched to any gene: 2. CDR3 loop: CAISETGQGNTEAFF. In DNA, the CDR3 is TGTGCCATCAGTGAGACGGGACAGGGGAACACTGAAGCTTTCTTT.

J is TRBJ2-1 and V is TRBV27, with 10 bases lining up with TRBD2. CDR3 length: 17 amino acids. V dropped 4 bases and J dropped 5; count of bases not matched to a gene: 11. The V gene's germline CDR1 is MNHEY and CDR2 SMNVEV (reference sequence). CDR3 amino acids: CASSYTGLADIDNEQFF. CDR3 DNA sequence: TGTGCCAGCAGTTACACCGGACTAGCGGATATTGACAATGAGCAGTTCTTC.

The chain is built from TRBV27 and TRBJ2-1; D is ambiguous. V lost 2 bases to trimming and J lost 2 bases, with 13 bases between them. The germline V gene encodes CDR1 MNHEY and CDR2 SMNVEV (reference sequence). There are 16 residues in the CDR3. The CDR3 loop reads CASSLSQLPPYNEQFF. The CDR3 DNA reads TGTGCCAGCAGTTTAAGTCAGCTACCCCCCTACAATGAGCAGTTCTTC.

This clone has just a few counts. The CDR3 sequence: CASSPLGTGAYEQYF. The CDR3, as DNA: TGTGCCAGCTCGCCCCTCGGGACAGGGGCCTACGAGCAGTACTTC. V gene TRBV18 combines with J gene TRBJ2-7; TRBD1 matches 10 bases. The CDR3 has 15 residues. The V segment lost 6 bases and the J segment 2 bases; nucleotides outside the gene matches: 7. Germline lookup yields CDR1 KGHSH and CDR2 LQKENI.

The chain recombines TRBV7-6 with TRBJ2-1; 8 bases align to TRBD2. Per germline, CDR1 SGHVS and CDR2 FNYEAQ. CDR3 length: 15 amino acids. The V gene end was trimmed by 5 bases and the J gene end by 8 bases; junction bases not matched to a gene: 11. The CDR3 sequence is CASSHELAVGDEQFF. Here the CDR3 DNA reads TGTGCCAGCAGCCACGAACTAGCGGTTGGGGATGAGCAGTTCTTC. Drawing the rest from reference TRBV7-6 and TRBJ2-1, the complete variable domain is GAGVSQSPRYKVTKRGQDVALRCDPISGHVSLYWYRQALGQGPEFLTYFNYEAQQDKSGLPNDRFSAERPEGSISTLTIQRTEQRDSAMYRCASSHELAVGDEQFFGPGTRLTVL.

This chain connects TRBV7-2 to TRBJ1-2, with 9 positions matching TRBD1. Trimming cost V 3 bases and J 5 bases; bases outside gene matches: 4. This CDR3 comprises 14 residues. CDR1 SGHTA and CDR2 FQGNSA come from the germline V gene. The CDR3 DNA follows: TGTGCCAGCAGCTTTACAGGGGGCGTTTATGGCTACACCTTC. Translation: CASSFTGGVYGYTF.

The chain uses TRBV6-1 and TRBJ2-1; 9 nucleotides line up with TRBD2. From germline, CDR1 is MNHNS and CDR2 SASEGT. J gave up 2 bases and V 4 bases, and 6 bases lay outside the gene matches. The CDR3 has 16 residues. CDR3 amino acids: CASSGPSGAAYNEQFF. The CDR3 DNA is TGTGCCAGCAGTGGGCCTAGCGGGGCCGCCTACAATGAGCAGTTCTTC.

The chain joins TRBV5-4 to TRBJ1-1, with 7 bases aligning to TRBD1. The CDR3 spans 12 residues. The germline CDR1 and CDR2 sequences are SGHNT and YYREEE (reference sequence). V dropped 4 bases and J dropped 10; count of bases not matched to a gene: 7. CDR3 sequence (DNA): TGTGCCAGCAGCACGACAGGGCGAGGAGCTTTCTTT. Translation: CASSTTGRGAFF.

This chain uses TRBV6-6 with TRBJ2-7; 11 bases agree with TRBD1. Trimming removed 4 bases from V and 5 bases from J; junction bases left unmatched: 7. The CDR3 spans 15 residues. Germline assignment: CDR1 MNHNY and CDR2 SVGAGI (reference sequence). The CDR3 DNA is TGTGCCAGCAGTTCTCCGGACAGGGGGCCGAACGAGCAGTACTTC. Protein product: CASSSPDRGPNEQYF.

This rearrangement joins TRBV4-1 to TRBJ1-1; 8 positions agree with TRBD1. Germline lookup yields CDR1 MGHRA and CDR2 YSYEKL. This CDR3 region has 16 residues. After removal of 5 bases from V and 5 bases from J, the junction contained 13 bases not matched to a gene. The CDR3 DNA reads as TGCGCCAGCAGCTCGCCGTTCAGGGGGCGCAGGACTGAAGCTTTCTTT. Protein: CASSSPFRGRRTEAFF.

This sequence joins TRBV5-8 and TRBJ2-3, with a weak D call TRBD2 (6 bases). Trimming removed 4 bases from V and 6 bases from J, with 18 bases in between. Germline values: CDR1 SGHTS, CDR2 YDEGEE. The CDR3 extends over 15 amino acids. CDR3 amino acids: CASSVGLGLADTQYF. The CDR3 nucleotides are TGTGCCAGCAGCGTAGGGTTGGGACTGGCGGATACGCAGTATTTT. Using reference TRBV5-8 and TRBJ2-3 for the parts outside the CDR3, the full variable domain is EAGVTQSPTHLIKTRGQQATLRCSPISGHTSVYWYQQALGLGLQFLLWYDEGEERNRGNFPPRFSGRQFPNYSSELNVNALELEDSALYLCASSVGLGLADTQYFGPGTRLTVL.

The CDR3 here is CASSQDARLSSGNTIYF. In DNA form, the CDR3 reads TGCGCCAGCAGCCAAGATGCCAGGCTCAGCTCTGGAAACACCATATATTTT. The rearrangement uses TRBV4-1 and TRBJ1-3; no firm D call. The CDR3 has 17 residues. The V gene's germline CDR1 is MGHRA and CDR2 YSYEKL. V gave up 0 bases and J gave up 0 bases, with 12 bases separating them.

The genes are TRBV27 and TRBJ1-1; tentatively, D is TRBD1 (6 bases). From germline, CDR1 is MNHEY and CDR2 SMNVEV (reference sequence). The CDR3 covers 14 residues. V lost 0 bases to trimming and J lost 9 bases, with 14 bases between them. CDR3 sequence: CASSLSRQGSKAFF. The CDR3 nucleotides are TGTGCCAGCAGTTTATCGAGGCAGGGGAGCAAAGCTTTCTTT.

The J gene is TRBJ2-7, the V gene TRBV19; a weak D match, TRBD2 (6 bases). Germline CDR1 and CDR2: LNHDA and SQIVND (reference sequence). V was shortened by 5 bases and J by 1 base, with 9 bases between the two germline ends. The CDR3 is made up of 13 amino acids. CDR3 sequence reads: CASSERGSYEQYF. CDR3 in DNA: TGTGCCAGTAGTGAACGGGGGTCCTACGAGCAGTACTTC.

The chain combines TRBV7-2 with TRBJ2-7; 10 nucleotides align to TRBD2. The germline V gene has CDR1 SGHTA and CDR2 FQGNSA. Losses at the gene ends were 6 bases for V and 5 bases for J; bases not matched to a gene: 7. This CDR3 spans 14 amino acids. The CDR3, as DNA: TGTGCCAGCAGAATCACTAGCGGGGTCAACGAGCAGTACTTC. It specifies CASRITSGVNEQYF.

The CDR3, as DNA: TGTGCCAGCTCACCACAGCTCCAAGAGACCCAGTACTTC. Translation: CASSPQLQETQYF. This chain joins TRBV18 and TRBJ2-5; D uncertain. Trimming took 1 base from V and 1 from J, leaving 4 bases between them. Germline assignment: CDR1 KGHSH and CDR2 LQKENI. The length of the CDR3 is 13 residues.

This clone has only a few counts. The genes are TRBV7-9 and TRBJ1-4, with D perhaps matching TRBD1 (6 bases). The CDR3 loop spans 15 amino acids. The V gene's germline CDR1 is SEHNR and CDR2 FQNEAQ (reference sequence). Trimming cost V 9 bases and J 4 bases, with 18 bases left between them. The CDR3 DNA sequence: TGTGCCAGGATTCAACTCAGGGGTCGTAATGAAAAACTGTTTTTT. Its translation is CARIQLRGRNEKLFF.

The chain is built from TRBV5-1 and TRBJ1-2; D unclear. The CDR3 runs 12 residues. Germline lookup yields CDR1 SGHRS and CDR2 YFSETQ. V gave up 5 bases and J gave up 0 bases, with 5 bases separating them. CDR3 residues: CASRSSNYGYTF. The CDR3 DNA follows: TGCGCCAGCAGGTCCTCTAACTATGGCTACACCTTC.

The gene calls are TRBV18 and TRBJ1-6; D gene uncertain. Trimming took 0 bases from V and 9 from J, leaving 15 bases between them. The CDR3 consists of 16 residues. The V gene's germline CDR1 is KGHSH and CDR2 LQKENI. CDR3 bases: TGTGCCAGCTCACCACCGCGTCAAACAGCCTCTTCACCCCTCCACTTT. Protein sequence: CASSPPRQTASSPLHF.

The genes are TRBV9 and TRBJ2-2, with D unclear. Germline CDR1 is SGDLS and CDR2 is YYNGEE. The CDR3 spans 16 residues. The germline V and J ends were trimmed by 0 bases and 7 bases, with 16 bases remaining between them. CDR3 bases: TGTGCCAGCAGCGTAGTTGTGACACCCTTGGGCGGGGAGCTGTTTTTT. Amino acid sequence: CASSVVVTPLGGELFF.

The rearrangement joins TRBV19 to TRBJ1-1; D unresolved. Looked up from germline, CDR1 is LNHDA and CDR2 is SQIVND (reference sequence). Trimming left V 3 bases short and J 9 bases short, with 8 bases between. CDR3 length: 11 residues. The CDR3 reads CASSIPVQAFF. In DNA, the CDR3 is TGTGCCAGTAGTATTCCCGTACAAGCTTTCTTT.